This entry lists 14 T cell receptor beta chains sequenced from one sample in a study of vaccination effects on CD4 cells after COVID-19. Clones were sequenced by immunoSEQ multiplex PCR, and TCRdb holds only the in-frame ones, with some missing. Here the sample spans 17,000 or so clones, about four fifths being singletons. These receptors are not linked to any known antigen. Before sequencing took place, the ViraFEST assay used viral peptide pools to expand antigen-specific CD4+ T cells. Following 10 days of culture, CD4+ T cells were isolated. It was between March and December 2020 that the person had a SARS-CoV-2 infection confirmed by PCR. Vaccine administered to participants consisted of two doses of either BNT162b2 or mRNA-1273. This specimen was CD4+ T cells from PBMCs cultured with SARS-CoV-2 spike peptides, taken after COVID-19 vaccination. These TCRs come from a human donor who had a prior SARS-CoV-2 infection.

V gene TRBV15 combines with J gene TRBJ1-1; D uncertain. The CDR3 is 14 residues long. The V and J ends lost 0 bases and 5 bases respectively, with 10 bases between them. Looked up from germline, CDR1 is LNHNV and CDR2 is YYDKDF (reference sequence). CDR3 sequence: CATSRDPGWTEAFF. DNA for the CDR3: TGTGCCACCAGCAGAGACCCGGGTTGGACTGAAGCTTTCTTT.

The chain couples TRBV3-1 (or the pseudogene TRBV3-2) to TRBJ2-3; a possible D gene is TRBD2 (6 bases). CDR3 length equals 14 residues. V shed 6 bases and J shed 5 bases, with 15 bases lying between them. The germline CDR1 and CDR2 sequences are LGHDT and YNNKEL (reference sequence). The CDR3 here is CASRRSGWGDTQYF. The CDR3 DNA reads as TGTGCCAGCAGACGCAGCGGGTGGGGAGATACGCAGTATTTT.

The chain employs TRBV24-1 and TRBJ1-5; weak D call: TRBD1 (5 bases). Germline V gene sequence: CDR1 KGHDR, CDR2 SFDVKD. CDR3 length: 13 amino acids. V dropped 2 bases and J dropped 6 bases, with 7 bases sitting between them. DNA for the CDR3: TGTGCCACCAGTGATTCCAGGGTTCAGCCCCAGCATTTT. Protein sequence: CATSDSRVQPQHF.

The chain couples TRBV11-3 to TRBJ2-3; 7 nucleotides line up with TRBD1. There are 15 residues in the CDR3. V was pared by 1 base and J by 2 bases, with 3 bases of the junction left unmatched. In germline, CDR1 is SGHNT, CDR2 YENEEA. The DNA for the CDR3 is TGTGCCAGCAGCTTAGGACAGGGATCCACAGATACGCAGTATTTT. This translates into CASSLGQGSTDTQYF.

Within the sample, this clone is medium-sized. The chain combines TRBV6-1 with TRBJ1-1; TRBD1 aligns across 8 bases. Germline trimming cut 4 bases from V and 4 bases from J; bases unmatched to any gene: 11. The CDR3 contains 16 residues. Germline lookup yields CDR1 MNHNS and CDR2 SASEGT. CDR3 sequence: CASSGLYRGEGTEAFF. The CDR3 bases are TGTGCCAGCAGTGGACTCTACAGGGGGGAGGGCACTGAAGCTTTCTTT.

About this clone: In the same sample, other DNA sequences code for this CDR3. The CDR3 loop is CASSDEGNYGYTF. CDR3 DNA: TGTGCCAGCAGTGACGAGGGGAACTATGGCTACACCTTC. The V call is TRBV2, the J call TRBJ1-2; tentative D call: TRBD1 (5 bases). Trimming stripped 3 bases from V and 2 bases from J, with 7 bases between. The CDR3 has 13 amino acids. CDR1 SNHLY and CDR2 FYNNEI come from the germline V gene.

This clone was found a few times. V and J are TRBV19 and TRBJ2-3, with D possibly TRBD2 on 5 matching bases. Between the trimmed V and J ends, which lost 4 bases and 3 bases, there was a span of 11 bases. Germline V CDR1 and CDR2: LNHDA, SQIVND (reference sequence). There are 14 residues in the CDR3. This CDR3 reads CASSKFSGTDTQYF. The CDR3 DNA reads TGTGCCAGTAGTAAATTCAGCGGAACAGATACGCAGTATTTT.

The gene calls are TRBV7-2 and TRBJ2-7, with D maybe TRBD2 (5 bases). Germline V lookup: CDR1 SGHTA, CDR2 FQGNSA. V was clipped by 4 bases and J by 1 base, with 11 bases between them. The length of the CDR3 is 14 residues. The CDR3 reads CASSSGSGSYEQYF. CDR3 nucleotides: TGTGCCAGCAGCTCGGGGTCGGGGTCCTACGAGCAGTACTTC.

This clone was seen just once. The chain couples TRBV2 to TRBJ1-4, with D possibly TRBD1 on 5 matching bases. V dropped 7 bases and J dropped 7 bases, with 16 bases sitting between them. Germline V gene lookup returns CDR1 SNHLY and CDR2 FYNNEI. The CDR3 has 14 amino acids. The CDR3 DNA reads as TGTGCCAGCAAGGATGGGGCATATAGTGAAAAACTGTTTTTT. This codes for CASKDGAYSEKLFF.

The chain employs TRBV10-3 and TRBJ1-3; 7 positions agree with TRBD1. CDR3 length: 15 residues. Trimming cost V 9 bases and J 0 bases; bases outside gene matches: 8. The germline gives CDR1 ENHRY, CDR2 SYGVKD. The CDR3 spells CAIASGGDSGNTIYF. DNA of the CDR3: TGTGCCATAGCCTCAGGGGGTGACTCTGGAAACACCATATATTTT.

The chain's CDR3 is CASSSQGETDTQYF. CDR3 DNA sequence: TGTGCCAGCAGCTCCCAGGGTGAGACAGATACGCAGTATTTT. The genes are TRBV7-3 and TRBJ2-3; the D gene is possibly TRBD1 (5 bases). Germline lookup yields CDR1 SGHTA and CDR2 FQGTGA. The CDR3 contains 14 residues. V lost 4 bases to trimming and J lost 3 bases, with 11 bases between them. Full variable domain (remainder filled in from reference TRBV7-3 and TRBJ2-3): GAGVSQTPSNKVTEKGKYVELRCDPISGHTALYWYRQSLGQGPEFLIYFQGTGAADDSGLPNDRFFAVRPEGSVSTLKIQRTERGDSAVYLCASSSQGETDTQYFGPGTRLTVL.

In this sample, this clone turned up a few times. The chain recombines TRBV2 with TRBJ1-2; 10 nucleotides match TRBD1. Per the germline V gene, CDR1 is SNHLY and CDR2 is FYNNEI. This CDR3 comprises 19 residues. The trim removed 7 bases at V and 8 bases at J, leaving 25 bases unmatched. The DNA of the CDR3 is TGTGCCAGCACCGGCCGACGGAGGATGACAGGGGGCGACGGCGAGGGCTACACCTTC. Translation gives CASTGRRRMTGGDGEGYTF.

The chain uses TRBV5-1 and TRBJ1-1; 9 bases align to TRBD1. This CDR3 has 16 residues. Germline V CDR1 and CDR2: SGHRS, YFSETQ. V lost 5 bases to trimming and J lost 0 bases; unmatched junction nucleotides: 8. CDR3 in amino acids: CASRRQGVGMNTEAFF. The CDR3 DNA follows: TGCGCCAGCAGGAGACAGGGGGTAGGCATGAACACTGAAGCTTTCTTT.

The genes are TRBV11-2 and TRBJ2-7; D perhaps matches TRBD2 (6 bases). V lost 4 bases and J lost 2, with 18 bases in between. Germline CDR1 reads SGHAT; CDR2 reads FQNNGV. The length of the CDR3 is 16 residues. CDR3 DNA: TGTGCCAGCAGCTCCGCCAAGCGCCGGACTACCTACGAGCAGTACTTC. Amino acids: CASSSAKRRTTYEQYF.